The 2 T cell receptor beta chains below all came from one sample that was sequenced in a study of blood T cell repertoires in COVID-19 (dated by TCRdb to about 2020). Library generation was performed with the immunoSEQ multiplex PCR assay. The immuneACCESS repertoire file appears here via TCRdb, limited to in-frame rearrangements. These files lack a portion of the clones; in checked studies, under half of the deficit traces to unresolved V genes, and the cause of the others is not known. Here the sample has about 190,000 clones; more than 75% occur a single time. About a sixth of the sample belongs to the ten largest clones. Sequenced material: PBMCs or T cells enriched from blood (not recorded which). The receptors were sampled from a woman between 45 and 65 years old with acute COVID-19.

The CDR3 DNA is TGTGCCAGCAGGGGTTGGACTAGGAGTGAGACCCAGTACTTC. It specifies CASRGWTRSETQYF. The chain links TRBV3-1 (or the pseudogene TRBV3-2) to TRBJ2-5; 7 bases match TRBD2. CDR3 length: 14 residues. Unmatched junction bases numbered 9, after V lost 6 bases and J lost 5 bases. CDR1 is LGHDT, CDR2 YNNKEL, per germline (reference sequence).

The CDR3 DNA reads TGTGCCAGCAGTGAAGCTCCGACTGAAGCTTTCTTT. Its translation: CASSEAPTEAFF. The V call is TRBV6-1, the J call TRBJ1-1; D is undetermined. Trimming stripped 0 bases from V and 5 bases from J, with 4 bases between. This CDR3 comprises 12 residues. The germline V gene has CDR1 MNHNS and CDR2 SASEGT.